The 29 T cell receptor beta chains below come from one sample, sequenced in a study of shared clonotypes between healthy human individuals. Method: immunoSEQ multiplex PCR; TCRdb's copy keeps in-frame clones and lacks some. This sample carries around 480,000 clones, nearly 80% of them seen once, and the ten largest clones take about an eighth. The sequenced sample was PBMCs. These receptors were taken from a woman between 40 and 50 years old in good health. Some clones in this sample may be carry-over from other donors' samples.

This sequence joins TRBV27 and TRBJ1-5; D is possibly TRBD1 (6 bases). V was pared by 6 bases and J by 3 bases, with 15 bases between. The CDR3 sequence is 15 residues long. The germline V gene encodes CDR1 MNHEY and CDR2 SMNVEV (reference sequence). The CDR3 sequence is CASSPDSGINQPQHF. In nucleotides, the CDR3 is TGTGCCAGCAGCCCGGACAGTGGGATCAATCAGCCCCAGCATTTT.

The V gene is TRBV5-4, the J gene TRBJ2-3; 7 bases agree with TRBD1. This CDR3 is 14 amino acids long. The junction had 5 bases not matched to a gene; V was cut back by 6 bases and J by 1 base. Germline CDR1 reads SGHNT; CDR2 reads YYREEE (reference sequence). As DNA, the CDR3 is TGTGCCAGCAACGACAGGGCCGGCACAGATACGCAGTATTTT. The encoded protein is CASNDRAGTDTQYF. The whole variable domain, filled in from reference TRBV5-4 and TRBJ2-3, reads ETGVTQSPTHLIKTRGQQVTLRCSSQSGHNTVSWYQQALGQGPQFIFQYYREEENGRGNFPPRFSGLQFPNYSSELNVNALELDDSALYLCASNDRAGTDTQYFGPGTRLTVL.

The rearrangement joins TRBV27 to TRBJ1-2; no reliable D call. Germline V CDR1 and CDR2: MNHEY, SMNVEV (reference sequence). The CDR3 is made up of 13 amino acids. The ends were cut back, 6 bases at V and 3 bases at J, with 11 bases in the middle. Written as DNA, the CDR3 is TGTGCCAGCAGCATCAAGAGGGACTATGGCTACACCTTC. Its translation: CASSIKRDYGYTF.

The chain couples TRBV5-1 to TRBJ2-1; 14 nucleotides agree with TRBD2. Losses at the gene ends were 4 bases for V and 4 bases for J; bases not matched to a gene: 10. The CDR3 contains 18 residues. Germline V lookup: CDR1 SGHRS, CDR2 YFSETQ. CDR3 region: CASSREGLAGVRYNEQFF. The CDR3 nucleotides read TGCGCCAGCAGCCGGGAGGGACTAGCGGGAGTGAGATACAATGAGCAGTTCTTC.

A few counts support this clone. This chain links TRBV27 with TRBJ2-7, with TRBD1 matching 8 bases. Looked up from germline, CDR1 is MNHEY and CDR2 is SMNVEV (reference sequence). Trimming removed 2 bases from V and 3 bases from J; junction bases left unmatched: 6. The CDR3 length is 15 residues. DNA for the CDR3: TGTGCCAGCAGTTTAGGGGCAGGGGGCATCTACGAGCAGTACTTC. This sequence encodes CASSLGAGGIYEQYF.

The V call is TRBV2, the J call TRBJ2-3; the D gene is possibly TRBD2 (6 bases). The CDR3 extends over 12 amino acids. Per the germline V gene, CDR1 is SNHLY and CDR2 is FYNNEI. Deletions cut 6 bases from V and 4 bases from J, with 8 bases between. CDR3 loop: CASRREADTQYF. The CDR3 nucleotides read TGTGCCAGCAGGCGGGAAGCAGATACGCAGTATTTT.

The chain carries TRBV9 and TRBJ1-3; no firm D call. Germline lookup yields CDR1 SGDLS and CDR2 YYNGEE. The CDR3 runs 20 residues. V was clipped by 1 base and J by 2 bases, with 25 bases between them. The CDR3 DNA follows: TGTGCCAGCAGCGTATCGAGGGTATGGTGCTGGCGGGGAGCTGGAAACACCATATATTTT. It translates to CASSVSRVWCWRGAGNTIYF.

The chain recombines TRBV9 with TRBJ2-1; weak D call: TRBD2 (5 bases). V was clipped by 1 base and J by 6 bases, with 11 bases between them. Looked up from germline, CDR1 is SGDLS and CDR2 is YYNGEE. The CDR3 has 14 residues. The CDR3 loop is CASSVRWESNEQFF. The CDR3 DNA sequence: TGTGCCAGCAGCGTAAGGTGGGAGTCCAATGAGCAGTTCTTC.

The chain employs TRBV11-2 and TRBJ2-3, with 12 bases fitting TRBD2. Germline V lookup: CDR1 SGHAT, CDR2 FQNNGV. This CDR3 is 14 amino acids long. Trimming removed 0 bases from V and 10 bases from J; junction bases left unmatched: 2. The DNA of the CDR3 is TGTGCCAGCAGCTTAGAACGACTAGCGGGGGCGCAGTATTTT. Translated: CASSLERLAGAQYF.

This clone was picked up one time. The gene calls are TRBV4-2 and TRBJ1-1, with 9 bases matching TRBD1. This CDR3 is built from 16 residues. The V gene end was trimmed by 4 bases and the J gene end by 2 bases; junction bases not matched to a gene: 8. The germline V gene encodes CDR1 LGHNA and CDR2 YNFKEQ. CDR3 sequence: CASSRFGTGTNTEAFF. The CDR3 coding sequence is TGTGCCAGCAGCCGATTCGGGACAGGGACCAACACTGAAGCTTTCTTT.

This chain connects TRBV5-1 to TRBJ2-6; D remains unclear. Germline lookup yields CDR1 SGHRS and CDR2 YFSETQ. V was shortened by 4 bases and J by 0 bases, with 11 bases between the two germline ends. The CDR3 is 16 amino acids. DNA for the CDR3: TGCGCCAGCAGCCCCGGACGGCTCTCTGGGGCCAACGTCCTGACTTTC. This translates into CASSPGRLSGANVLTF.

The chain joins TRBV6-1 to TRBJ1-5, with D uncertain. CDR1 is MNHNS, CDR2 SASEGT, per germline. V gave up 1 base and J gave up 5 bases, with 0 bases separating them. The CDR3 is 11 residues long. The CDR3 region has the DNA TGTGCCAGCAGTGAAGATCAGCCCCAGCATTTT. As protein: CASSEDQPQHF.

The chain has TRBV7-8 and TRBJ2-1; D might be TRBD2 (5 bases). Germline V gives CDR1 SGHVS, CDR2 FQNEAQ. CDR3 length: 13 amino acids. The V gene lost 2 bases and the J gene lost 5 bases, with 7 bases spanning the gap. The CDR3 region has the DNA TGTGCCAGCAGCTTAAGGAGGAACAATGAGCAGTTCTTC. Residues: CASSLRRNNEQFF.

This chain joins TRBV28 and TRBJ1-2; D may be TRBD1 (5 bases). Trimming cost V 3 bases and J 4 bases, with 12 bases left between them. CDR1 and CDR2 from the germline V gene are MDHEN and SYDVKM. The CDR3 spans 14 residues. CDR3 loop: CASSLGDYGYGYTF. As DNA, the CDR3 is TGTGCCAGCAGTTTGGGGGATTACGGCTATGGCTACACCTTC.

In its sample, this clone was seen once. V is TRBV4-1 and J is TRBJ2-5, with 8 positions matching TRBD2. The CDR3 runs to 19 residues. V lost 4 bases and J lost 4; bases outside the gene matches: 20. CDR1 is MGHRA, CDR2 YSYEKL, per germline. The CDR3 here is CASSRLSLLSGLAGETQYF. In DNA form, the CDR3 reads TGCGCCAGCAGCCGCCTATCCCTCCTAAGTGGGCTAGCGGGAGAGACCCAGTACTTC.

The V and J genes are TRBV5-1 and TRBJ1-4; a possible D gene is TRBD1 (5 bases). V lost 7 bases to trimming and J lost 6 bases, with 16 bases between them. Per the germline V gene, CDR1 is SGHRS and CDR2 is YFSETQ. This CDR3 spans 14 amino acids. CDR3: CASSSGETDEKLFF. Here the CDR3 DNA reads TGCGCCAGCTCTTCGGGGGAGACGGATGAAAAACTGTTTTTT.

This clone has a single count. The V gene is TRBV7-9, the J gene TRBJ2-7; 8 bases are a match to TRBD1. The V gene's germline CDR1 is SEHNR and CDR2 FQNEAQ (reference sequence). The CDR3 runs to 15 residues. Losses at the gene ends were 5 bases for V and 6 bases for J; bases not matched to a gene: 12. CDR3 loop: CASSTGTGNLGEQYF. The CDR3 DNA is TGTGCCAGCAGCACCGGGACAGGCAACCTAGGCGAGCAGTACTTC.

This rearrangement joins TRBV10-3 to TRBJ1-2, with TRBD1 as a possible D gene (6 bases). Between the trimmed V and J ends, which lost 0 bases and 4 bases, there was a span of 15 bases. CDR3 length: 16 residues. CDR1 is ENHRY and CDR2 is SYGVKD in the germline V gene. CDR3 amino acids: CAISESTLGALYGYTF. CDR3 sequence (DNA): TGTGCCATCAGTGAGTCGACTCTGGGGGCCCTCTATGGCTACACCTTC.

V usage is TRBV29-1 and J usage is TRBJ2-5, with D possibly matching TRBD1 (5 bases). Deletions cut 3 bases from V and 5 bases from J, with 13 bases between. The CDR3 is made up of 13 amino acids. Germline-derived CDR1 and CDR2 are SQVTM and ANQGSEA. The CDR3 nucleotides read TGCAGCGTTGACAGGGATGCCCGGGAGACCCAGTACTTC. Translation gives CSVDRDARETQYF.

The V call is TRBV7-9, the J call TRBJ2-5; 7 bases are shared with TRBD2. This CDR3 is built from 14 residues. From germline, CDR1 is SEHNR and CDR2 FQNEAQ (reference sequence). The trim removed 2 bases at V and 5 bases at J, leaving 5 bases unmatched. The CDR3 is CASSLSGNAETQYF. CDR3 in DNA: TGTGCCAGCAGCTTAAGCGGGAACGCGGAGACCCAGTACTTC.

In this sample, this clone turned up a few times. V and J are TRBV4-1 and TRBJ2-3, with TRBD2 matching 7 bases. J gave up 3 bases and V 5 bases, and 5 bases lay outside the gene matches. CDR1 and CDR2 from the germline V gene are MGHRA and YSYEKL. The CDR3 length is 14 residues. This CDR3 reads CASSSGAGTDTQYF. CDR3 bases: TGCGCCAGCAGCAGCGGGGCCGGGACAGATACGCAGTATTTT.

This clone turned up a few times. This chain's CDR3 is CASSNPGQNYEQYF. The CDR3 DNA follows: TGTGCCAGCTCAAATCCGGGACAGAACTACGAGCAGTACTTC. The chain is built from TRBV27 and TRBJ2-7, with TRBD1 matching 7 bases. The CDR3 extends over 14 amino acids. With 8 bases clipped from V and 3 bases from J, the junction kept 10 bases outside the gene matches. Per the germline V gene, CDR1 is MNHEY and CDR2 is SMNVEV (reference sequence).

The chain has TRBV5-1 and TRBJ2-7, with D perhaps matching TRBD1 (6 bases). CDR3 length: 17 residues. Looked up from germline, CDR1 is SGHRS and CDR2 is YFSETQ. Trimming removed 0 bases at V and 3 bases at J, with 19 bases between. CDR3: CASSLAGVEQGYYEQYF. DNA of the CDR3: TGCGCCAGCAGCTTGGCCGGGGTCGAACAGGGCTACTACGAGCAGTACTTC.

This sequence joins TRBV28 and TRBJ1-2; 8 bases align to TRBD1. The CDR3 has 15 residues. V dropped 3 bases and J dropped 4; count of bases not matched to a gene: 7. From germline, CDR1 is MDHEN and CDR2 SYDVKM. The CDR3 is CASSFAGGFSYGYTF. In DNA form, the CDR3 reads TGTGCCAGCAGTTTCGCAGGGGGCTTTTCCTATGGCTACACCTTC.

This clone was observed a few times. The chain recombines TRBV6-5 with TRBJ2-1; D gene ambiguous. CDR3 length equals 12 residues. The V and J ends lost 4 bases and 8 bases respectively, with 9 bases between them. Germline CDR1 MNHEY, CDR2 SVGAGI. CDR3 sequence: CASSSDSHEQFF. The DNA for the CDR3 is TGTGCCAGCAGTTCCGACTCCCATGAGCAGTTCTTC.

The CDR3 reads CASRPVIAGAGELFF. The CDR3 DNA reads as TGTGCCAGCAGACCCGTGATAGCGGGAGCCGGGGAGCTGTTTTTT. The genes are TRBV5-5 and TRBJ2-2, with 9 bases fitting TRBD2. The CDR3 is 15 residues long. Germline lookup yields CDR1 SGHKS and CDR2 YYEKEE (reference sequence). V dropped 5 bases and J dropped 6; count of bases not matched to a gene: 8.

The chain couples TRBV19 to TRBJ1-2; D is ambiguous. V gave up 1 base and J gave up 4 bases, with 13 bases separating them. CDR1 LNHDA and CDR2 SQIVND come from the germline V gene (reference sequence). CDR3 length equals 15 residues. CDR3 loop: CASSIGHHRRYGYTF. The CDR3 DNA reads as TGTGCCAGTAGTATAGGGCACCACCGACGCTATGGCTACACCTTC. Full variable domain (missing parts from reference TRBV19 and TRBJ1-2): DGGITQSPKYLFRKEGQNVTLSCEQNLNHDAMYWYRQDPGQGLRLIYYSQIVNDFQKGDIAEGYSVSREKKESFPLTVTSAQKNPTAFYLCASSIGHHRRYGYTFGSGTRLTVV.

This chain connects TRBV7-3 to TRBJ2-7; no clear D. V lost 4 bases, J lost 6 bases, and 13 bases lay in between. The CDR3 is 13 residues long. Germline loops: CDR1 SGHTA, CDR2 FQGTGA. The CDR3 region is CASSSTAYLEQYF. DNA of the CDR3: TGTGCCAGCAGCTCAACAGCCTACCTCGAGCAGTACTTC.

The chain employs TRBV6-5 and TRBJ1-2; D may be TRBD1 (5 bases). Germline loops: CDR1 MNHEY, CDR2 SVGAGI. The CDR3 covers 15 residues. The ends were cut back, 2 bases at V and 2 bases at J, with 12 bases in the middle. The CDR3 DNA sequence: TGTGCCAGCAGTTACCGGGGGAGTGGAAACTATGGCTACACCTTC. It specifies CASSYRGSGNYGYTF.